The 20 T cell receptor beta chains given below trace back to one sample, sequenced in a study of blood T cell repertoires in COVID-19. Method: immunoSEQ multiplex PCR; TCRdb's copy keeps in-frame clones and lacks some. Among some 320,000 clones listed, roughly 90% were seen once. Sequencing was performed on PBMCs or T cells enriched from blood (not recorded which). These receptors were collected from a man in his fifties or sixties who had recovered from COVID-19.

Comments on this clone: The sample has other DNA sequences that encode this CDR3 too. This CDR3 reads CASSLDGTNTEAFF. Written as DNA, the CDR3 is TGCGCCAGCAGCTTGGACGGTACGAACACTGAAGCTTTCTTT. The chain is built from TRBV5-1 and TRBJ1-1; no clear D. This CDR3 contains 14 residues. The germline gives CDR1 SGHRS, CDR2 YFSETQ. V lost 0 bases and J lost 1, with 7 bases in between.

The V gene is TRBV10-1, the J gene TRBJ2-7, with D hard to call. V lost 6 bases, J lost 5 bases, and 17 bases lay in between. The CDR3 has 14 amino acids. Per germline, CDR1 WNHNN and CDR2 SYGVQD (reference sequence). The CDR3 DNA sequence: TGCGCCAGCAGCGATCAGACTCTCCGTGACGAGCAGTACTTC. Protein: CASSDQTLRDEQYF.

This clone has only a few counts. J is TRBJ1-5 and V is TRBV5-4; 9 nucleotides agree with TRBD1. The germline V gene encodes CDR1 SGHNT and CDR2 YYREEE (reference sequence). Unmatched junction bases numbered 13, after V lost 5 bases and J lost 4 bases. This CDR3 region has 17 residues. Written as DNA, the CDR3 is TGTGCCAGCAGGCCTCGTATGGGACAGGGAGGAAATCAGCCCCAGCATTTT. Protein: CASRPRMGQGGNQPQHF.

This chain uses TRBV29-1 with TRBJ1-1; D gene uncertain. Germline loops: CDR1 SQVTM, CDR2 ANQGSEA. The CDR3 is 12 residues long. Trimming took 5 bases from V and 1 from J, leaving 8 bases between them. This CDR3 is CSVTTQNTEAFF. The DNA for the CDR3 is TGCAGCGTTACTACCCAGAACACTGAAGCTTTCTTT.

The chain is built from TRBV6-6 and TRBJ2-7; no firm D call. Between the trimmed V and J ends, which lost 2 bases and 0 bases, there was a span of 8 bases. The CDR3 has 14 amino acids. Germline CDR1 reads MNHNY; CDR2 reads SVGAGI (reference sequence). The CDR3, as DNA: TGTGCCAGCAGTTACGGCGGAATCTCCTACGAGCAGTACTTC. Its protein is CASSYGGISYEQYF.

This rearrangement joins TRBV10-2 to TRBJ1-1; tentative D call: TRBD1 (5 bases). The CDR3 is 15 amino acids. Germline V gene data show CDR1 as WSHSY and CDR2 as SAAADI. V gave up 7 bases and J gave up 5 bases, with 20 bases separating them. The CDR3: CASTSPRAVRTEAFF. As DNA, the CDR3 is TGCGCCAGCACATCGCCCAGGGCCGTCAGGACTGAAGCTTTCTTT.

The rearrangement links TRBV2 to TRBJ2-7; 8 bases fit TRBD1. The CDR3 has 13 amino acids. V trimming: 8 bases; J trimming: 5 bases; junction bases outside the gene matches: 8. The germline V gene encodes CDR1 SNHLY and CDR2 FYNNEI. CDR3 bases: TGTGCCAGCGGACAGGGTCGTGGGGACGAGCAGTACTTC. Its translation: CASGQGRGDEQYF.

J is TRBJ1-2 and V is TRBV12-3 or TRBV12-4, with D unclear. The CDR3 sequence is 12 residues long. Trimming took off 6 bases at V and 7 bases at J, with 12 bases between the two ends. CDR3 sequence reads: CASRYTTSGYTF. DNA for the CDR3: TGTGCCAGCAGGTATACAACTAGTGGCTACACCTTC.

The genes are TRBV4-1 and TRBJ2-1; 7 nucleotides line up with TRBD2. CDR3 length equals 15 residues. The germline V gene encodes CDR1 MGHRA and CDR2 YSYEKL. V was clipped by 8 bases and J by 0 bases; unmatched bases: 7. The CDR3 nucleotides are TGCGCCAGCGGAGCGGGATCCAGCTCCTACAATGAGCAGTTCTTC. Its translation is CASGAGSSSYNEQFF.

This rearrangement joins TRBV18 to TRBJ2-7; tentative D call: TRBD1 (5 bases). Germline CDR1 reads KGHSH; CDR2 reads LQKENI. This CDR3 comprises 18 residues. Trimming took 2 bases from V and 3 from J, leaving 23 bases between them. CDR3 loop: CASSPARPGAGYGYEQYF. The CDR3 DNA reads TGTGCCAGCTCACCAGCCCGACCTGGGGCAGGATATGGCTACGAGCAGTACTTC.

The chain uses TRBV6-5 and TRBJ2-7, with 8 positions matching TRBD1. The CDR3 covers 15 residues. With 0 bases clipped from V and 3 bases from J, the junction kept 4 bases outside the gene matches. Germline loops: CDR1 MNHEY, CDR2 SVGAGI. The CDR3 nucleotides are TGTGCCAGCAGTTACTCGGTGACAGGGGTCTACGAGCAGTACTTC. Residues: CASSYSVTGVYEQYF.

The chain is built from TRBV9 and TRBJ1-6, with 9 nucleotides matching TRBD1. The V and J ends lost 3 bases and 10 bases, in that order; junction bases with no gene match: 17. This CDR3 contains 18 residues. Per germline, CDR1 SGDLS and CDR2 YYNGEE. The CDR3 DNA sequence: TGTGCCAGCAGCGCAAGCGGGACAGGGATAACTAGTCGGTCACCCCTCCACTTT. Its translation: CASSASGTGITSRSPLHF.

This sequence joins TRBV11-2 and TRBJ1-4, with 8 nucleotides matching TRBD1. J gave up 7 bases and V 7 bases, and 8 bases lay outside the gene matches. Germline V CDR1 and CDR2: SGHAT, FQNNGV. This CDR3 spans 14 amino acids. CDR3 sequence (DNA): TGTGCCAGCAACGAACAGGGGGTGATTGAAAAACTGTTTTTT. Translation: CASNEQGVIEKLFF.

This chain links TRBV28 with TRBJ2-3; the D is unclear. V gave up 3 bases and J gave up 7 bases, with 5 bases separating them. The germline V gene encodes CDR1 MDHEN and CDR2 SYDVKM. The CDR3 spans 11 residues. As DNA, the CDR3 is TGTGCCAGCAGTTTCTCTTATACGCAGTATTTT. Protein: CASSFSYTQYF.

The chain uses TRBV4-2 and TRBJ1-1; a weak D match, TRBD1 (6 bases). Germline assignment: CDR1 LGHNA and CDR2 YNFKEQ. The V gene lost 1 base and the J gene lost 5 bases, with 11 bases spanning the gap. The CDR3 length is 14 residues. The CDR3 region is CASSQVGGETEAFF. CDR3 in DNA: TGTGCCAGCAGCCAAGTAGGGGGGGAGACTGAAGCTTTCTTT.

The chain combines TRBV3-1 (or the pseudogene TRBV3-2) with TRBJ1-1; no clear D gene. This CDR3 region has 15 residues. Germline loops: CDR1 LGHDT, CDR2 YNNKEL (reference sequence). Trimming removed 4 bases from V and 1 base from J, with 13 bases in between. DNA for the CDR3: TGTGCCAGCAGCCGAACCCGGGATTCGAACACTGAAGCTTTCTTT. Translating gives CASSRTRDSNTEAFF.

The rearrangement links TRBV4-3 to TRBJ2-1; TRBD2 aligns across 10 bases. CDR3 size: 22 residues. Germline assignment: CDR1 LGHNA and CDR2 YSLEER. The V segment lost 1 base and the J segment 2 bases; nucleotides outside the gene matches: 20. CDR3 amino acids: CASSQVLVRQAGGPIPYNEQFF. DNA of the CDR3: TGCGCCAGCAGCCAAGTACTCGTCCGCCAAGCGGGGGGGCCCATTCCCTACAATGAGCAGTTCTTC.

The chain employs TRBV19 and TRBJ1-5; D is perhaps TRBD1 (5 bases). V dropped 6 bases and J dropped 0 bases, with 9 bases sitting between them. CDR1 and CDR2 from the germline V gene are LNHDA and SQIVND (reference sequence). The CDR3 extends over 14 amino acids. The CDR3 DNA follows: TGTGCCAGTAGCCCTAGGGGTAGCAATCAGCCCCAGCATTTT. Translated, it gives CASSPRGSNQPQHF. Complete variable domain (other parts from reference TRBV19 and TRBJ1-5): DGGITQSPKYLFRKEGQNVTLSCEQNLNHDAMYWYRQDPGQGLRLIYYSQIVNDFQKGDIAEGYSVSREKKESFPLTVTSAQKNPTAFYLCASSPRGSNQPQHFGDGTRLSIL.

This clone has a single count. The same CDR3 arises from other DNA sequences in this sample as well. CDR3 loop: CASSFTGNEQFF. DNA for the CDR3: TGTGCCAGCAGTTTTACAGGCAATGAGCAGTTCTTC. The chain links TRBV7-9 to TRBJ2-1; D is perhaps TRBD1 (5 bases). The CDR3 has 12 residues. V lost 6 bases to trimming and J lost 6 bases, with 9 bases between them. Germline loops: CDR1 SEHNR, CDR2 FQNEAQ (reference sequence).

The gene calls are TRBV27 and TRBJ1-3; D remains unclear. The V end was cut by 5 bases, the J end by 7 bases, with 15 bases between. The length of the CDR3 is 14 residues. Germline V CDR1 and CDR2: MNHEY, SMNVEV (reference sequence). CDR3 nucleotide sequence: TGTGCCAGCAGTCCGAGGACGGGAGGGAACACCATATATTTT. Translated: CASSPRTGGNTIYF.